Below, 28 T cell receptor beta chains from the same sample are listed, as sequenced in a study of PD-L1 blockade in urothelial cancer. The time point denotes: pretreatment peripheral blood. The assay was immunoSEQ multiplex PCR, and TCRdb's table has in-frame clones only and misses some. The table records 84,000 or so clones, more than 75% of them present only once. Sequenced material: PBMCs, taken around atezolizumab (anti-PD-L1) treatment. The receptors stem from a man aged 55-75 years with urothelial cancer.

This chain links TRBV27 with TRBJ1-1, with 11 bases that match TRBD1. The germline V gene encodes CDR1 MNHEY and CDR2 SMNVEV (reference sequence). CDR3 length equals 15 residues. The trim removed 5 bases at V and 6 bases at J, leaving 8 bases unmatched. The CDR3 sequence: CASSPGQGERAEAFF. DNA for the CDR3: TGTGCCAGCAGTCCGGGACAGGGGGAGAGGGCTGAAGCTTTCTTT.

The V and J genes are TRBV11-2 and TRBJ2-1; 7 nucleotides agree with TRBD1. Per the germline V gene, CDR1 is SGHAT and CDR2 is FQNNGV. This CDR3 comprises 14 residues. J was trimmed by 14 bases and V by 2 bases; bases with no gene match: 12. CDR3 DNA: TGTGCCAGCAGCTTATTACAGAGGGTCCAGGGGGAGTTCTTC. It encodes CASSLLQRVQGEFF.

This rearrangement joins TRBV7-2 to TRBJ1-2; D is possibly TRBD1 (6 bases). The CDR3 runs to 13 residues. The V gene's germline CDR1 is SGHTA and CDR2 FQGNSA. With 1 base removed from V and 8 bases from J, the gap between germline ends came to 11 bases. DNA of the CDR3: TGTGCCAGCAGCTTAGGCAGGGGAAGCGGCTACACCTTC. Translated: CASSLGRGSGYTF.

As DNA, the CDR3 is TGTGCCAGCAGCGTCCTCGGGGGGTCGGGCACCGGGGAGCTGTTTTTT. It translates to CASSVLGGSGTGELFF. The V and J genes are TRBV5-6 and TRBJ2-2; 7 bases are a match to TRBD2. This CDR3 spans 16 amino acids. V lost 4 bases to trimming and J lost 4 bases; unmatched junction nucleotides: 10. Germline V gene sequence: CDR1 SGHDT, CDR2 YYEEEE.

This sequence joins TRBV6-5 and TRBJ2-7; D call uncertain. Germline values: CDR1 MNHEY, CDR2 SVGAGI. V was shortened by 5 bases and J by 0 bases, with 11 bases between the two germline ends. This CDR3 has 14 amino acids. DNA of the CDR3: TGTGCCAGCAGTACAACGTACCCCTCCTACGAGCAGTACTTC. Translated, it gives CASSTTYPSYEQYF.

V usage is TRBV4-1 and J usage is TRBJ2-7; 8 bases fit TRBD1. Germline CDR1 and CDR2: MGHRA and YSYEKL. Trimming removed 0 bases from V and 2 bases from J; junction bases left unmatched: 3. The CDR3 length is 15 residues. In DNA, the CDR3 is TGCGCCAGCAGCCAAGAAGGGACAGGAGCCTACGAGCAGTACTTC. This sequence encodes CASSQEGTGAYEQYF.

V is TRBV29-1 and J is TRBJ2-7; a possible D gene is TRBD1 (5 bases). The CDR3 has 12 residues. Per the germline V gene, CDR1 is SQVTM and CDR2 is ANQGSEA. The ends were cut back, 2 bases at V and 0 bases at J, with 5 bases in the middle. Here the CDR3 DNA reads TGCAGCGTTGAACAGGGCTCCTACGAGCAGTACTTC. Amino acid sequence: CSVEQGSYEQYF.

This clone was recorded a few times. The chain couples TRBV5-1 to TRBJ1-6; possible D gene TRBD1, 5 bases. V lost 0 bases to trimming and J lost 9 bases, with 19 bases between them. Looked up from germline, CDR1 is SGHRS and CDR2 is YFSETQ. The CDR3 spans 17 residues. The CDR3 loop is CASSLALDSSGGSPLHF. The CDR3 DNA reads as TGCGCCAGCAGCTTGGCCCTAGACTCTTCGGGGGGTTCACCCCTCCACTTT.

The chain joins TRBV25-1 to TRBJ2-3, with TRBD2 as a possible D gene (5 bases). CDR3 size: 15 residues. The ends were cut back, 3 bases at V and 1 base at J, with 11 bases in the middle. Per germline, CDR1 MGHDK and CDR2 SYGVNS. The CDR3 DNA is TGTGCCAGCAGTGAGAGCCTGCGGGGCACAGATACGCAGTATTTT. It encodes CASSESLRGTDTQYF.

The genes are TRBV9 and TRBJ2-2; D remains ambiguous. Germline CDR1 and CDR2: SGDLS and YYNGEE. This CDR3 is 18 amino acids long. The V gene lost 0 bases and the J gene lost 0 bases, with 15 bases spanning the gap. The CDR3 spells CASSVASARSTNTGELFF. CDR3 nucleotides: TGTGCCAGCAGCGTAGCTTCGGCTAGATCTACGAACACCGGGGAGCTGTTTTTT.

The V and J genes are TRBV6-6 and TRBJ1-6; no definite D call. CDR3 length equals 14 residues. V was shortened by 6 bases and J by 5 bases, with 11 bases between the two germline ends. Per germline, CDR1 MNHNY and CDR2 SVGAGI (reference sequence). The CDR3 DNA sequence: TGTGCCAGCAGCCACGAACCGGATAATTCACCCCTCCACTTT. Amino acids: CASSHEPDNSPLHF.

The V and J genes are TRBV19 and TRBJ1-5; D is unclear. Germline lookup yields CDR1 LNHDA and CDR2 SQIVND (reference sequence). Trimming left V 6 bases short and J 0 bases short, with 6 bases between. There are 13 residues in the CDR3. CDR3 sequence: CASSPYSNQPQHF. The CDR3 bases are TGTGCCAGTAGCCCCTATAGCAATCAGCCCCAGCATTTT.

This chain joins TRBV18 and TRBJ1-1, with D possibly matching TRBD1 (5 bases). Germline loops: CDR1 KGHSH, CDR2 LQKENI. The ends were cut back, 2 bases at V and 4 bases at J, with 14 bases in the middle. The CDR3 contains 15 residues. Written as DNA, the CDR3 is TGTGCCAGCTCACCATTTACGGGGGAGGGCACTGAAGCTTTCTTT. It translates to CASSPFTGEGTEAFF.

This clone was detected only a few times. The CDR3 region is CASSGGISGRYNEQFF. Here the CDR3 DNA reads TGCGCCAGCAGCGGAGGAATTAGCGGGAGGTATAATGAGCAGTTCTTC. The V and J genes are TRBV5-1 and TRBJ2-1, with TRBD2 matching over 10 bases. Per germline, CDR1 SGHRS and CDR2 YFSETQ. This CDR3 spans 16 amino acids. J gave up 7 bases and V 4 bases, and 11 bases lay outside the gene matches.

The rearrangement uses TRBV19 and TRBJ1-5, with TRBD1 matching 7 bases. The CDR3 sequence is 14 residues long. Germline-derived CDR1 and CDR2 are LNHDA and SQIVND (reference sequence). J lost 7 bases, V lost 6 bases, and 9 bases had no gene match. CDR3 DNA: TGTGCCAGTAGCCCTGACAGGGAAATGCAGCCCCAGCATTTT. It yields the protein CASSPDREMQPQHF.

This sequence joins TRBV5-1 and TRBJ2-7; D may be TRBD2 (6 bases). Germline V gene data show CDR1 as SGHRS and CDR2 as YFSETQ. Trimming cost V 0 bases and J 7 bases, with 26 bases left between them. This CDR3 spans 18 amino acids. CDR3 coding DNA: TGCGCCAGCAGCTTGGATACCGGGACTGCGGGCGGTACTAGAGAGCAGTACTTC. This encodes CASSLDTGTAGGTREQYF.

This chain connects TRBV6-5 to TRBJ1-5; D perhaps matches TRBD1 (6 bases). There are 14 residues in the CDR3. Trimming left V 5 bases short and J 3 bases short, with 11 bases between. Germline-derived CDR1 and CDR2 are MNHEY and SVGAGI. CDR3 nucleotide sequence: TGTGCCAGCAGTCGGACAGCCTACAATCAGCCCCAGCATTTT. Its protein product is CASSRTAYNQPQHF.

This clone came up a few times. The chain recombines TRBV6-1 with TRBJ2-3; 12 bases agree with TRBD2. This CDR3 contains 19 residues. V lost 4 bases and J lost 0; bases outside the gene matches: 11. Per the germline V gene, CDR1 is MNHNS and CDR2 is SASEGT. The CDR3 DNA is TGTGCCAGCAGTGTGACTAGCGGGAGAGGGCAGCGGAGCACAGATACGCAGTATTTT. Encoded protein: CASSVTSGRGQRSTDTQYF.

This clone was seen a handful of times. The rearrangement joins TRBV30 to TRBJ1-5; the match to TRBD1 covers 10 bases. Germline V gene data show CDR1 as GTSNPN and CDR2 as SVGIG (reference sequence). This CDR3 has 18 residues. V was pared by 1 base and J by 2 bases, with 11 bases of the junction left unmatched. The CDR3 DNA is TGTGCCTGGAGTGGCGGGACAGGGGATAGTCTTGGCAATCAGCCCCAGCATTTT. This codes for CAWSGGTGDSLGNQPQHF. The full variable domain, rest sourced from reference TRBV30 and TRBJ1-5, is SQTIHQWPATLVQPVGSPLSLECTVEGTSNPNLYWYRQAAGRGLQLLFYSVGIGQISSEVPQNLSASRPQDRQFILSSKKLLLSDSGFYLCAWSGGTGDSLGNQPQHFGDGTRLSIL.

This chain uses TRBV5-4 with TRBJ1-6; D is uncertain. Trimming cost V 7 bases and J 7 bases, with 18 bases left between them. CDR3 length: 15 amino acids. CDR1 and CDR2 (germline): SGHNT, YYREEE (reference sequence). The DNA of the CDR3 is TGTGCCAGCTCGCGATTCCAGGTGACGAATTCACCCCTCCACTTT. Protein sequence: CASSRFQVTNSPLHF.

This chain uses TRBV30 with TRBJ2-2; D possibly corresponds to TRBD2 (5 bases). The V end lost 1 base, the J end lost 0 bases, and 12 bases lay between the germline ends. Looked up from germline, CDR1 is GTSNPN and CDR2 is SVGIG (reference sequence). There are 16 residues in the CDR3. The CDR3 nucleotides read TGTGCCTGGAGTGAGTTTCGCGGGTCGAACACCGGGGAGCTGTTTTTT. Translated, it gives CAWSEFRGSNTGELFF. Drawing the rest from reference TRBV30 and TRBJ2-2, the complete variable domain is SQTIHQWPATLVQPVGSPLSLECTVEGTSNPNLYWYRQAAGRGLQLLFYSVGIGQISSEVPQNLSASRPQDRQFILSSKKLLLSDSGFYLCAWSEFRGSNTGELFFGEGSRLTVL.

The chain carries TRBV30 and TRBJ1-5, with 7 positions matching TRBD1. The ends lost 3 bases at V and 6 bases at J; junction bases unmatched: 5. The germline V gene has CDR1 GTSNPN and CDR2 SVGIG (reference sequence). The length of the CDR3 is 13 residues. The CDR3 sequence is CAWRLGGGQPQHF. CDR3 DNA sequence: TGTGCCTGGAGACTAGGGGGCGGTCAGCCCCAGCATTTT.

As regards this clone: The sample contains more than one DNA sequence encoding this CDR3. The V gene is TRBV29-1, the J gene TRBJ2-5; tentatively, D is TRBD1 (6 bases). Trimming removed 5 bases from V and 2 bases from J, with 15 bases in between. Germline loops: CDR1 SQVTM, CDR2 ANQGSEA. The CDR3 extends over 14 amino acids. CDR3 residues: CSVQQSGTQETQYF. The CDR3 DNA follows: TGCAGCGTTCAACAATCCGGGACACAAGAGACCCAGTACTTC.

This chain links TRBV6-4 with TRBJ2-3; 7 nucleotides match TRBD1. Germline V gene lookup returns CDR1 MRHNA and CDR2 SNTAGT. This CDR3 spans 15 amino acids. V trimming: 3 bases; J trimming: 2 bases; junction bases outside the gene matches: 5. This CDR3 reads CASSEGDRPTDTQYF. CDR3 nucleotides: TGTGCCAGCAGTGAGGGGGACAGACCCACAGATACGCAGTATTTT.

CDR3 nucleotides: TGTGCCAGCAGTTTTGGGGGGACTAGCGGGACAGATACGCAGTATTTT. As protein: CASSFGGTSGTDTQYF. The chain combines TRBV28 with TRBJ2-3, with 12 bases aligning to TRBD2. The CDR3 loop spans 16 amino acids. Looked up from germline, CDR1 is MDHEN and CDR2 is SYDVKM. Unmatched junction bases numbered 4, after V lost 3 bases and J lost 3 bases.

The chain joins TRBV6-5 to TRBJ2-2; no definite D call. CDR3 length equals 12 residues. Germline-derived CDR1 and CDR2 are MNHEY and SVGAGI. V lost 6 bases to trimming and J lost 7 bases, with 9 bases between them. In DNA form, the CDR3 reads TGTGCCAGCAGACGTACAAGCGGGGAGCTGTTTTTT. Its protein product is CASRRTSGELFF.

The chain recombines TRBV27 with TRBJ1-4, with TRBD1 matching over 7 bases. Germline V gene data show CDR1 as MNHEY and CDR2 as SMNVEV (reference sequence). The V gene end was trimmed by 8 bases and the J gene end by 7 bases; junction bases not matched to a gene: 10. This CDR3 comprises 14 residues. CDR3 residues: CASSSGTEGEKLFF. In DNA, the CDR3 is TGTGCCAGCTCCTCCGGGACAGAGGGTGAAAAACTGTTTTTT.

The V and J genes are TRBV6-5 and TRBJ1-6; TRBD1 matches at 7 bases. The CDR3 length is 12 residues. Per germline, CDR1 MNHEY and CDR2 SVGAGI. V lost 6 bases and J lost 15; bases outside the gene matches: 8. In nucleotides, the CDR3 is TGTGCCAGCAGCTCAAAGGGGGCCTTCCTCCACTTT. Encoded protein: CASSSKGAFLHF.